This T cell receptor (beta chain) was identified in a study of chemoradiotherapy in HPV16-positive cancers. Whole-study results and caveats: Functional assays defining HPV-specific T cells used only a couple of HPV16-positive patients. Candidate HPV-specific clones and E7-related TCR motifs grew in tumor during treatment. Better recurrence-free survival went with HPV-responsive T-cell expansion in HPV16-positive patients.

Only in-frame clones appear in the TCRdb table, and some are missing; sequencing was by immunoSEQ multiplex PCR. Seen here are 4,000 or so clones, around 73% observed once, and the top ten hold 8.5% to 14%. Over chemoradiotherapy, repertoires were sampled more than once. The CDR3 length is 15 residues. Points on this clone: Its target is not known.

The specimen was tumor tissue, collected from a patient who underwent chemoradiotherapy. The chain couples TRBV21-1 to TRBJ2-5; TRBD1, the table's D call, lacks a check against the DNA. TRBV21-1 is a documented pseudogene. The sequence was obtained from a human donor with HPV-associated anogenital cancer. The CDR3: CASSSSRGQEETQYF. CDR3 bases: TGTGCCAGCAGCAGTAGCAGGGGTCAGGAGGAGACCCAGTACTTC.